The rows below give T cell receptor beta chains drawn from one sample of a study of pediatric ulcerative colitis. Assay used: immunoSEQ multiplex PCR; TCRdb lists only in-frame clones, some missing. This sample has roughly 45,000 clones, with about 79% found just once. The sample was gut tissue. The receptor source for this set is a girl aged 5 to 17 with moderate ulcerative colitis. Each CDR3 is given with its conserved first and last residue. A D gene is named only where the DNA matches it firmly. Size is stated for part of the rows, as once, few or many counts, or as a class when the clone is expanded.

TRBJ1-5,.,TRBV6-6,.,TGTGCCAGCAGTTACTCGGAAGTTAGTAGCAATCAGCCCCAGCATTTT,CASSYSEVSSNQPQHF
TRBJ1-5,TRBD1,TRBV5-6,once,TGTGCCAGCAGCAGAACCTCAGGGGGTTCCCAACATTTT,CASSRTSGGSQHF
TRBJ2-5,.,TRBV7-9,.,TGTGCCAGCAGCCCCGAGGCATCCGGGTACCAAGAGACCCAGTACTTC,CASSPEASGYQETQYF
TRBJ1-1,.,TRBV2,.,TGTGCCAGCAGGGTCGATCGGGGGAACACTGAAGCTTTCTTT,CASRVDRGNTEAFF
TRBJ1-2,.,TRBV19,.,TGTGCCAGTCGTACAGGAAGCTATGGCTACACCTTC,CASRTGSYGYTF
TRBJ1-1,.,TRBV7-8,.,TGTGCCAGCAGCTCCTCCCGGACGGCTATGAACACTGAAGCTTTCTTT,CASSSSRTAMNTEAFF
TRBJ2-1,TRBD2,TRBV7-9,.,TGTGCCAGCAGCCCGCCGACTAGCGGGGGGGCCAATGAGCAGTTCTTC,CASSPPTSGGANEQFF
TRBJ1-4,TRBD1,TRBV28,.,TGTGCCAGCAGTTTAGTCAGGGGGCCAAAACTGTTTTTT,CASSLVRGPKLFF
TRBJ1-3,.,TRBV30,.,TGTGCCTGGAGTGGACTCGTCGGGCACTCTGGAAACACCATATATTTT,CAWSGLVGHSGNTIYF
TRBJ2-3,.,TRBV7-3,.,TGTGCCAGCAGCCTCTATGAGGGGTGGGATACGCAGTATTTT,CASSLYEGWDTQYF
TRBJ1-2,TRBD1,TRBV6-5,.,TGTGCCAGCAGATTCCGGGACAGGGATGGCTACACCTTC,CASRFRDRDGYTF
TRBJ1-1,.,TRBV18,.,TGTGCCAGCTCCTACGCGGGGAACACTGAAGCTTTCTTT,CASSYAGNTEAFF
TRBJ1-3,.,TRBV10-3,.,TGTGCCATCAGTGCCCGATTGACCAACTCTGAGGGAAACACCATATATTTT,CAISARLTNSEGNTIYF
TRBJ1-1,TRBD1,TRBV19,.,TGTGCCAGTAGTATAGAGACAGGGTTGGCCACTGAAGCTTTCTTT,CASSIETGLATEAFF
TRBJ1-1,.,TRBV7-3,.,TGTGCCAGCAGCTTAGGTATGAACACTGAAGCTTTCTTT,CASSLGMNTEAFF
TRBJ2-7,.,TRBV9,.,TGTGCCAGCAGCGTCCAAAGCGGGCTCTCCTACGAGCAGTACTTC,CASSVQSGLSYEQYF
TRBJ1-4,.,TRBV15,.,TGTGCCACCAGCAGAGATCTGAGTGGGCTGGGAAAACTGTTTTTT,CATSRDLSGLGKLFF
TRBJ2-6,.,TRBV28,.,TGTGCCAGCAGCTTGTCCATGGGGCATGGGGCCAACGTCCTGACTTTC,CASSLSMGHGANVLTF
TRBJ2-5,TRBD2,TRBV5-4,.,TGTGCGTCCGGTAGCGGGGGGGCTAAAGAGACCCAGTACTTC,CASGSGGAKETQYF
TRBJ2-7,.,TRBV7-2,few,TGTGCCAGCAGCTTAGAGGTGGTTGGCGAGCAGTACTTC,CASSLEVVGEQYF
TRBJ1-4,.,TRBV5-5,.,TGTGCCAGCAGCTTGGACAGGTCGGGGACTAATGAAAAACTGTTTTTT,CASSLDRSGTNEKLFF
TRBJ2-1,TRBD2,TRBV5-5,.,TGTGCCAGCAGCTCCGGACTAGCGGGAGGAATAACCGGGCAGTTCTTC,CASSSGLAGGITGQFF
TRBJ2-3,TRBD2,TRBV5-1,few,TGCGCCAGCAGCCCTAGCGGGACGGGAGATACGCAGTATTTT,CASSPSGTGDTQYF
TRBJ1-2,TRBD1,TRBV28,.,TGTGCCAGCAGTTTAGCCGGGGACAGGAGGGGGTATGGCTACACCTTC,CASSLAGDRRGYGYTF
TRBJ2-2,.,TRBV6-1,.,TGTGCCAGCAGTGTTGGGGGGTTAAACACCGGGGAGCTGTTTTTT,CASSVGGLNTGELFF
TRBJ2-3,TRBD1,TRBV6-6,.,TGTGCCAGCAGTAACCGGGACAGGGCGGAGGATACGCAGTATTTT,CASSNRDRAEDTQYF
TRBJ2-7,.,TRBV6-1,.,TGTGCCAGCAGTGGGAGGAGTGGTGGCGCCTACGAGCAGTACTTC,CASSGRSGGAYEQYF
TRBJ1-4,TRBD1,TRBV5-4,.,TGTGCCAGCAGAATGGACAGGGATAATGAAAAACTGTTTTTT,CASRMDRDNEKLFF
TRBJ2-5,.,TRBV6-5,.,TGTGCCAGCAGTTACGGCGAAACAGGGTCAGAGACCCAGTACTTC,CASSYGETGSETQYF
TRBJ2-3,TRBD2,TRBV5-4,.,TGTGCCAGCAGCTTCGGGACTAGCGGAAACACAGATACGCAGTATTTT,CASSFGTSGNTDTQYF
TRBJ2-5,.,TRBV6-1,.,TGTGCCAGCAGACAACCGGGTTTTGAAGAGACCCAGTACTTC,CASRQPGFEETQYF
TRBJ1-2,TRBD1,TRBV9,.,TGTGCCAGCAGCATTGGACAGGGCGCAGGCTATGGCTACACCTTC,CASSIGQGAGYGYTF
TRBJ2-4,.,TRBV5-8,medium-sized,TGTGCCAGCAGCTTGGGCCTGGGGGCAGTTCAGTACTTC,CASSLGLGAVQYF
TRBJ2-7,.,TRBV6-1,.,TGTGCGAGCAAGTGGGGGGGGGCCATCTACGAGCAGTACTTC,CASKWGGAIYEQYF
TRBJ1-4,.,TRBV6-6,.,TGTGCCAGCAGTTTCCCGGGAACTAATGAAAAACTGTTTTTT,CASSFPGTNEKLFF
TRBJ1-2,.,TRBV7-9,.,TGTGCCAGCAGCCTTAGGGAGGGCTTGGGCTACACCTTC,CASSLREGLGYTF
TRBJ1-1,.,TRBV4-3,few,TGCGCCAGCAGCCAAGATCCCTCAAACACTGAAGCTTTCTTT,CASSQDPSNTEAFF
TRBJ2-2,TRBD2,TRBV5-1,.,TGCGCCAGCAGCTGGAGGGGACTAGCGGATAGCACCGGGGAGCTGTTTTTT,CASSWRGLADSTGELFF
TRBJ2-5,.,TRBV6-6,.,TGTGCCAGCTCCGAGGGGGAAGAGACCCAGTACTTC,CASSEGEETQYF
TRBJ2-7,TRBD1,TRBV19,once,TGTGCCAGCAAGCTCCGGGACAGGGGGTTCCACGAGCAGTACTTC,CASKLRDRGFHEQYF
TRBJ2-6,.,TRBV29-1,few,TGCAGCGCCCAGTCTGGGGCCAACGTCCTGACTTTC,CSAQSGANVLTF
TRBJ2-1,.,TRBV4-2,.,TGTGCCAGCAGCCAAGAACCTGGGGGGCAGCAGTTCTTC,CASSQEPGGQQFF
TRBJ1-1,.,TRBV18,.,TGTGCCAGCTCACCACGAACAGCCGACCCCATGAACACTGAAGCTTTCTTT,CASSPRTADPMNTEAFF
TRBJ2-1,.,TRBV29-1,once,TGCAGCGTTGAGCCTCCACATACCTACAATGAGCAGTTCTTC,CSVEPPHTYNEQFF
TRBJ1-1,.,TRBV28,.,TGTGCCAGCACCTCGACGGGTAACACTGAAGCTTTCTTT,CASTSTGNTEAFF